This record looks at one TCR beta chain sequence and its context. What it binds is unknown. A process of 5'RACE template switching, which added a universal primer site and UMIs, was used to make TCR cDNA. TCRdb itself ran the 5' RACE reads through MiXCR, one entry per CDR3 protein. Of 250,000 or so distinct CDR3 sequences listed, roughly 6.8% were seen once; the top ten hold about 0.95%. The data originate from a study of T cells after yellow fever vaccination. Study conclusions and caveats: Peaking on day 5 versus 15, the secondary response was faster but weaker.

This specimen consisted of CD4+ T cells sorted from PBMCs, obtained on the day of the yellow fever booster vaccination. This TCR came from a man between 25 and 39 years old who received the YFV17D yellow fever vaccine.

The CDR3 spells CAISEDTEAFF. Written as DNA, the CDR3 is TGTGCCATCAGTGAAGACACTGAAGCTTTCTTT. The chain uses TRBV10-3 and TRBJ1-1; D is unresolved. Germline assignment: CDR1 ENHRY and CDR2 SYGVKD. With 3 bases removed from V and 3 bases from J, the gap between germline ends came to 2 bases. The CDR3 runs 11 residues.